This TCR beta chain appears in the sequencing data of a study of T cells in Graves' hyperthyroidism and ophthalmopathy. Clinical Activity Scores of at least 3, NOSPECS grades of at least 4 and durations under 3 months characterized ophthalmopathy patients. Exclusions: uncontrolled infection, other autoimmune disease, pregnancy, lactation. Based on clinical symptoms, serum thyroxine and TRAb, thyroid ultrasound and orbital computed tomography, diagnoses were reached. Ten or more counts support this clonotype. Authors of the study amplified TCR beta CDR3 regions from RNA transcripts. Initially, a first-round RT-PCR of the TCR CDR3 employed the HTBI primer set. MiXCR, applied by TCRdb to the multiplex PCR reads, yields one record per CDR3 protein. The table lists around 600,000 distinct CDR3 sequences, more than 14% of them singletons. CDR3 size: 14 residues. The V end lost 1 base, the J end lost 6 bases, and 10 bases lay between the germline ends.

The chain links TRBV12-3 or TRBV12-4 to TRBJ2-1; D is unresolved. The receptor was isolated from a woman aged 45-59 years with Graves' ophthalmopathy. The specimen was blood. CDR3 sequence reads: CASSLDSRSNEQFF. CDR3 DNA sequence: TGTGCCAGCAGTTTAGACTCTAGATCCAATGAGCAGTTCTTC.